The next 29 T cell receptor beta chains were all read from a single sample in a study of T-cell reconstitution after alpha-beta-depleted transplantation in children. Molecular barcoding with unique molecular identifiers was used for the TCRbeta library. TCRdb re-called the PCR reads with MiXCR, one entry per CDR3 protein. The table has 250,000 or so distinct CDR3 sequences, around 7.8% seen once; the top ten hold almost 6.5%. The sequences come from PBMCs, mostly from graft donor cells, collected 180 days after TCRalphabeta/CD19-depleted stem cell transplant. The source of these receptors is a male patient younger than 18 who had a stem cell transplant for acute lymphoblastic leukemia, so the T cells may come from the graft donor.

The rearrangement uses TRBV6-5 and TRBJ2-3; 13 bases map to TRBD2. V trimming: 4 bases; J trimming: 9 bases; junction bases outside the gene matches: 7. This CDR3 has 15 residues. Germline V gives CDR1 MNHEY, CDR2 SVGAGI. DNA of the CDR3: TGTGCCAGCAGTTGGGGGACTAGCGGGATAGGGACGCAGTATTTT. Translated, it gives CASSWGTSGIGTQYF.

This clonotype was seen only a few times. The chain uses TRBV7-2 and TRBJ2-7; the match to TRBD2 covers 8 bases. Germline V gene lookup returns CDR1 SGHTA and CDR2 FQGNSA. The V gene end was trimmed by 5 bases and the J gene end by 3 bases; junction bases not matched to a gene: 6. This CDR3 is 14 amino acids long. The CDR3: CASSKGLVGYEQYF. The CDR3 nucleotides are TGTGCCAGCAGCAAGGGACTAGTTGGCTACGAGCAGTACTTC.

This clonotype was seen a handful of times. The rearrangement joins TRBV7-9 to TRBJ1-6; weak D call: TRBD1 (5 bases). The V end lost 3 bases, the J end lost 5 bases, and 11 bases lay between the germline ends. The CDR3 spans 15 residues. The germline V gene encodes CDR1 SEHNR and CDR2 FQNEAQ (reference sequence). The chain's CDR3 is CASSLGESHNSPLHF. The CDR3 coding sequence is TGTGCCAGCAGCTTGGGGGAAAGTCATAATTCACCCCTCCACTTT.

With respect to this clonotype: This may come from a read error, since a much larger clone is one base off. The CDR3 is CASSVEGGGTEAYF. The CDR3 region has the DNA TGTGCCAGCAGCGTAGAGGGGGGAGGTACTGAAGCTTACTTT. The chain couples TRBV9 to TRBJ1-1; maybe TRBD1 (6 bases). The CDR3 has 14 amino acids. Germline lookup yields CDR1 SGDLS and CDR2 YYNGEE.

This clonotype occurred many times. This CDR3 reads CASSQQGLDSYTQYF. The CDR3 bases are TGCGCCAGCAGCCAGCAGGGACTAGATTCATATACGCAGTATTTT. The rearrangement uses TRBV4-1 and TRBJ2-3; 8 bases are a match to TRBD2. Germline assignment: CDR1 MGHRA and CDR2 YSYEKL. The CDR3 is made up of 15 amino acids. Trimming took 3 bases from V and 7 from J; bases not matched to a gene: 9.

This clonotype was observed at least ten times. The genes are TRBV5-6 and TRBJ2-1; D unresolved. CDR3 size: 13 residues. Trimming cost V 0 bases and J 3 bases, with 4 bases left between them. Germline CDR1 is SGHDT and CDR2 is YYEEEE. The CDR3 coding sequence is TGTGCCAGCAGCTTGGTGAGCTACAATGAGCAGTTCTTC. Translation gives CASSLVSYNEQFF.

In its sample, this clonotype was seen many times. The V call is TRBV12-3 or TRBV12-4, the J call TRBJ2-7, with D maybe TRBD2 (6 bases). V was pared by 5 bases and J by 6 bases, with 11 bases between. The CDR3 has 12 amino acids. CDR3 coding DNA: TGTGCCAGCAGTATCCGGGGGTCCGAGCAGTACTTC. Its protein product is CASSIRGSEQYF.

This clonotype was seen repeatedly, ten times or more. The CDR3 is CASSLVQGGTEAFF. CDR3 bases: TGTGCCAGCAGTTTAGTGCAGGGCGGAACTGAAGCTTTCTTT. This rearrangement joins TRBV12-3 or TRBV12-4 to TRBJ1-1, with D tentatively TRBD1 (5 bases). Trimming cost V 1 base and J 5 bases, with 11 bases left between them. This CDR3 has 14 amino acids.

The sample holds many counts of this clonotype. The chain carries TRBV5-6 and TRBJ2-7, with D possibly being TRBD2 (5 bases). The CDR3 runs to 14 residues. Trimming removed 0 bases from V and 3 bases from J, with 10 bases in between. The germline V gene encodes CDR1 SGHDT and CDR2 YYEEEE. CDR3 loop: CASSLVEGYYEQYF. The CDR3, as DNA: TGTGCCAGCAGCTTGGTAGAGGGCTACTACGAGCAGTACTTC. The variable domain in full, with the rest retrieved from reference TRBV5-6 and TRBJ2-7, is DAGVTQSPTHLIKTRGQQVTLRCSPKSGHDTVSWYQQALGQGPQFIFQYYEEEERQRGNFPDRFSGHQFPNYSSELNVNALLLGDSALYLCASSLVEGYYEQYFGPGTRLTVT.

The chain employs TRBV7-3 and TRBJ1-1; no clear D gene. V shed 10 bases and J shed 0 bases, with 15 bases lying between them. The length of the CDR3 is 14 residues. Germline CDR1 reads SGHTA; CDR2 reads FQGTGA. The DNA of the CDR3 is TGTGCCACCCGAGTGGACGGGATGAACACTGAAGCTTTCTTT. Protein sequence: CATRVDGMNTEAFF.

This clonotype appeared many times. This sequence joins TRBV25-1 and TRBJ2-7; D is perhaps TRBD2 (6 bases). The CDR3 is 12 amino acids. V lost 2 bases and J lost 9, with 11 bases in between. The germline V gene has CDR1 MGHDK and CDR2 SYGVNS. In DNA, the CDR3 is TGTGCCAGCAGTGAAAGAGCGGGCGGGCAGTACTTC. It specifies CASSERAGGQYF.

This clonotype was seen at least ten times. J is TRBJ2-3 and V is TRBV7-9; D ambiguous. The CDR3 loop spans 12 amino acids. V lost 1 base, J lost 6 bases, and 5 bases lay in between. CDR1 and CDR2 from the germline V gene are SEHNR and FQNEAQ (reference sequence). In DNA, the CDR3 is TGTGCCAGCAGCTTAGTTGCGGATACGCAGTATTTT. This encodes CASSLVADTQYF.

This clonotype was seen many times. The chain joins TRBV24-1 to TRBJ1-1; D might be TRBD1 (6 bases). CDR1 is KGHDR, CDR2 SFDVKD, per germline. This CDR3 spans 13 amino acids. Trimming stripped 7 bases from V and 1 base from J, with 9 bases between. CDR3 loop: CATRDRSNTEAFF. CDR3 DNA sequence: TGTGCCACCAGGGACAGATCGAACACTGAAGCTTTCTTT.

This clonotype was observed at least ten times. The chain is built from TRBV12-3 or TRBV12-4 and TRBJ1-1, with D perhaps matching TRBD1 (5 bases). The CDR3 consists of 16 residues. The germline V and J ends were trimmed by 1 base and 8 bases, with 20 bases remaining between them. The CDR3 DNA reads as TGTGCCAGCAGTTTAGTCGGGGGTTTTGGTCCATGGGAAGCTTTCTTT. It encodes CASSLVGGFGPWEAFF.

This clonotype was counted at least ten times. This chain links TRBV20-1 with TRBJ1-1; no clear D. The CDR3 runs 15 residues. Germline V gene lookup returns CDR1 DFQATT and CDR2 SNEGSKA (reference sequence). Trimming removed 3 bases from V and 2 bases from J, with 16 bases in between. The CDR3 DNA sequence: TGCAGTGCTAGTGCCCCTGCAGAGGCAAACACTGAAGCTTTCTTT. Protein product: CSASAPAEANTEAFF.

This clonotype has a count of ten or more. The chain carries TRBV20-1 and TRBJ2-7; 13 bases agree with TRBD2. Trimming at V came to 6 bases and at J to 0 bases, leaving 2 bases not matched to a gene. The germline gives CDR1 DFQATT, CDR2 SNEGSKA (reference sequence). This CDR3 contains 14 residues. The CDR3 bases are TGCAGTGCGAGACTAGCGGGAGGCTCCTACGAGCAGTACTTC. The encoded protein is CSARLAGGSYEQYF.

This clonotype appeared many times. The chain combines TRBV11-2 with TRBJ2-1, with D perhaps given as TRBD1 or TRBD2 (5 bases each). This CDR3 region has 15 residues. Germline-derived CDR1 and CDR2 are SGHAT and FQNNGV. V was cut by 5 bases and J by 4 bases, with 15 bases left in between. CDR3 protein: CASSERGAEYNEQFF. Here the CDR3 DNA reads TGTGCCAGCAGCGAACGAGGGGCGGAGTACAATGAGCAGTTCTTC. The entire variable domain, with the rest obtained from reference TRBV11-2 and TRBJ2-1, is as follows: EAGVAQSPRYKIIEKRQSVAFWCNPISGHATLYWYQQILGQGPKLLIQFQNNGVVDDSQLPKDRFSAERLKGVDSTLKIQPAKLEDSAVYLCASSERGAEYNEQFFGPGTRLTVL.

The chain joins TRBV10-3 to TRBJ1-6, with 9 bases identical to TRBD1. V was clipped by 8 bases and J by 6 bases; unmatched bases: 5. The CDR3 consists of 14 residues. Germline V gives CDR1 ENHRY, CDR2 SYGVKD. Here the CDR3 reads CAIGRDRVNSPLHF. In DNA, the CDR3 is TGTGCCATCGGCCGGGACAGGGTTAATTCACCCCTCCACTTT.

This clonotype was detected ten times or more. CDR3 sequence: CASSTQTGKEAFF. For the CDR3, the DNA is TGTGCCAGCAGCACCCAGACGGGGAAGGAAGCTTTCTTT. The V and J genes are TRBV9 and TRBJ1-1; D not certain. Germline loops: CDR1 SGDLS, CDR2 YYNGEE. The CDR3 spans 13 residues. V was cut by 4 bases and J by 8 bases, with 15 bases left in between.

In its sample, this clonotype was seen many times. V is TRBV3-1 and J is TRBJ2-1, with 7 bases identical to TRBD2. The CDR3 covers 16 residues. Trimming took 0 bases from V and 4 from J; bases not matched to a gene: 6. From germline, CDR1 is LGHDT and CDR2 YNNKEL (reference sequence). CDR3 sequence reads: CASSQDLGGIYNEQFF. The DNA of the CDR3 is TGTGCCAGCAGCCAAGATCTGGGGGGGATTTACAATGAGCAGTTCTTC.

This chain connects TRBV12-5 to TRBJ2-3, with TRBD2 matching 13 bases. With V trimmed by 0 bases and J by 2 bases, 14 bases remained unmatched. Germline-derived CDR1 and CDR2 are LGHNT and FRNRAP. CDR3 length: 21 amino acids. The CDR3 loop is CASGLVRGGGTSGATTDTQYF. The CDR3, as DNA: TGTGCTAGTGGTTTGGTACGCGGGGGTGGGACTAGCGGGGCGACCACAGATACGCAGTATTTT. The full variable domain, its missing parts supplied by reference TRBV12-5 and TRBJ2-3, is DARVTQTPRHKVTEMGQEVTMRCQPILGHNTVFWYRQTMMQGLELLAYFRNRAPLDDSGMPKDRFSAEMPDATLATLKIQPSEPRDSAVYFCASGLVRGGGTSGATTDTQYFGPGTRLTVL.

This clonotype was detected ten times or more. The chain links TRBV9 to TRBJ2-1, with 11 bases matching TRBD2. The CDR3 is made up of 16 amino acids. The trim removed 4 bases at V and 2 bases at J, leaving 5 bases unmatched. CDR1 is SGDLS and CDR2 is YYNGEE in the germline V gene. CDR3 sequence reads: CASSRSGGGAYNEQFF. CDR3 DNA: TGTGCCAGCAGCCGTAGCGGGGGGGGTGCCTACAATGAGCAGTTCTTC.

Note on this clonotype: A read error may explain this, as a much larger clone is one base away. This chain connects TRBV11-2 to TRBJ1-6, with 7 positions matching TRBD1. CDR3 length: 13 residues. The V gene's germline CDR1 is SGHAT and CDR2 FQNNGV. In DNA, the CDR3 is TGTGCCAGCAGTTTCAGGGGGGGTTCAACCCTCCACTTT. It yields the protein CASSFRGGSTLHF.

This clonotype was counted at least ten times. The V and J genes are TRBV7-2 and TRBJ2-7; 9 nucleotides agree with TRBD1. Losses at the gene ends were 3 bases for V and 3 bases for J; bases not matched to a gene: 3. Germline V gene data show CDR1 as SGHTA and CDR2 as FQGNSA. The CDR3 spans 14 residues. The CDR3 sequence: CASSFSTGGYEQYF. CDR3 DNA sequence: TGTGCCAGCAGCTTTTCGACAGGGGGCTACGAGCAGTACTTC.

This clonotype was counted at least ten times. The rearrangement uses TRBV10-3 and TRBJ2-3; 7 bases map to TRBD2. The CDR3 consists of 15 residues. The germline CDR1 and CDR2 sequences are ENHRY and SYGVKD. Unmatched junction bases numbered 8, after V lost 4 bases and J lost 4 bases. In DNA form, the CDR3 reads TGTGCCATCAGTGCGCGGGGGAGTGCGGCAGATACGCAGTATTTT. Amino acids: CAISARGSAADTQYF.

The chain recombines TRBV7-9 with TRBJ2-7; a weak D match, TRBD1 (5 bases). Between the trimmed V and J ends, which lost 1 base and 11 bases, there was a span of 15 bases. The CDR3 sequence is 13 residues long. CDR1 SEHNR and CDR2 FQNEAQ come from the germline V gene (reference sequence). CDR3 sequence (DNA): TGTGCCAGCAGCTTAGAGTCGAAGGGGCGAGAGTACTTC. Its protein product is CASSLESKGREYF.

This clonotype was detected ten times or more. The chain carries TRBV5-1 and TRBJ1-2, with a weak D call TRBD1 (6 bases). Trimming removed 7 bases at V and 5 bases at J, with 18 bases between. Germline loops: CDR1 SGHRS, CDR2 YFSETQ. This CDR3 spans 14 amino acids. This CDR3 reads CASGNRTASYGYTF. DNA for the CDR3: TGCGCCAGCGGCAACCGGACAGCCTCTTATGGCTACACCTTC.

This clonotype appeared many times. This chain connects TRBV5-6 to TRBJ2-2; D not certain. This CDR3 is 16 amino acids long. Germline V gives CDR1 SGHDT, CDR2 YYEEEE. Trimming took 2 bases from V and 1 from J, leaving 12 bases between them. CDR3 nucleotide sequence: TGTGCCAGCAGCTTCAGGTTCGCTCTGAACACCGGGGAGCTGTTTTTT. This translates into CASSFRFALNTGELFF.

The V gene is TRBV27, the J gene TRBJ2-3; 7 nucleotides line up with TRBD2. Germline CDR1 and CDR2: MNHEY and SMNVEV (reference sequence). The V segment lost 4 bases and the J segment 2 bases; nucleotides outside the gene matches: 6. The CDR3 extends over 15 amino acids. The CDR3 sequence: CASSSAGLSTDTQYF. CDR3 nucleotides: TGTGCCAGCAGTTCAGCGGGACTATCCACAGATACGCAGTATTTT.